This is a list of T cell receptor beta chains from one sample in a study of cytomegalovirus exposure and HLA in healthy donors. Only in-frame clones appear in the TCRdb table, and some are missing; sequencing was by immunoSEQ multiplex PCR. Of about 49,000 clones listed, around 94% are singletons. Sequencing was done on a sample of PBMCs. These receptors were taken from a man aged 18 to 29 in good health and CMV-seronegative. CDR3s include the opening cysteine and the closing phenylalanine or tryptophan. The D gene is left open where the match is weak. The listing skips clone size in some rows; elsewhere it reads once, few, many or a size class.

D: -
size: -
J: TRBJ2-7
V: TRBV27
DNA: TGTGCCAGCAGTTGGGCGGGGCGCTCCTACGAGCAGTACTTC
CDR3: CASSWAGRSYEQYF

D: TRBD1
size: -
J: TRBJ1-5
V: TRBV28
DNA: TGTGCCAGCAACCTCTTGACAGGGTCCAATCAGCCCCAGCATTTT
CDR3: CASNLLTGSNQPQHF

D: -
size: -
J: TRBJ1-1
V: TRBV7-2
DNA: TGTGCCAGCAGCTTAGGGGGGGGGAACACTGAAGCTTTCTTT
CDR3: CASSLGGGNTEAFF

D: -
size: -
J: TRBJ1-1
V: TRBV19
DNA: TGTGCCAGTAGTGGGGGGTTCGGGACTGAAGCTTTCTTT
CDR3: CASSGGFGTEAFF

D: -
size: -
J: TRBJ1-5
V: TRBV4-1
DNA: TGCGCCAGCAGCCAAGATCTACAGGGCGATCAGCCCCAGCATTTT
CDR3: CASSQDLQGDQPQHF

D: -
size: -
J: TRBJ2-1
V: TRBV30
DNA: TGTGCCTGGAACTATGGGAGCTCCTACAATGAGCAGTTCTTC
CDR3: CAWNYGSSYNEQFF

D: -
size: -
J: TRBJ2-1
V: TRBV28
DNA: TGTGCCAGCAGTTTCGTTGTTGGGCGGGACTACAATGAGCAGTTCTTC
CDR3: CASSFVVGRDYNEQFF

D: TRBD2
size: -
J: TRBJ2-7
V: TRBV28
DNA: TGTGCCAGCACGAGGACTAGCGACCCCTACGAGCAGTACTTC
CDR3: CASTRTSDPYEQYF

D: -
size: -
J: TRBJ1-2
V: TRBV29-1
DNA: TGCAGCGTTGGATCAGGCGACGGCTATGGCTACACCTTC
CDR3: CSVGSGDGYGYTF

D: -
size: -
J: TRBJ1-5
V: TRBV19
DNA: TGTGCCAGTAAAAATGGGGGCTATAGCAATCAGCCCCAGCATTTT
CDR3: CASKNGGYSNQPQHF

D: TRBD1
size: -
J: TRBJ1-2
V: TRBV15
DNA: TGTGCCACCAGTAGACAGGGGACGGAGGGCTACACCTTC
CDR3: CATSRQGTEGYTF

D: TRBD1
size: few
J: TRBJ2-7
V: TRBV6-5
DNA: TGTGCCAGCAGTACCGGGACAGGGTCCTACGAGCAGTACTTC
CDR3: CASSTGTGSYEQYF

D: -
size: -
J: TRBJ1-4
V: TRBV7-8
DNA: TGTGCCAGCAGCTTAATTGGCGGAAATAATGAAAAACTGTTTTTT
CDR3: CASSLIGGNNEKLFF

D: TRBD1
size: -
J: TRBJ2-4
V: TRBV10-2
DNA: TGCGCCACAAGTGGGACAGGGCCAAACATTCAGTACTTC
CDR3: CATSGTGPNIQYF

D: -
size: -
J: TRBJ1-3
V: TRBV28
DNA: TGTGCCAGCAGTTTTGGAGGGGCTGGAAACACCATATATTTT
CDR3: CASSFGGAGNTIYF

D: TRBD1
size: -
J: TRBJ2-6
V: TRBV29-1
DNA: TGCAGCGTTGGACAGGGAAGCTCTGGGGCCAACGTCCTGACTTTC
CDR3: CSVGQGSSGANVLTF

D: -
size: -
J: TRBJ2-3
V: TRBV7-9
DNA: TGTGCCAGCAGCTTAGGGCAGCGGACAGATACGCAGTATTTT
CDR3: CASSLGQRTDTQYF

D: TRBD2
size: -
J: TRBJ2-1
V: TRBV7-2
DNA: TGTGCCAGCAGCTTAGCGGGACTAGCGGGAGGGTATGAGCAGTTCTTC
CDR3: CASSLAGLAGGYEQFF

D: TRBD1
size: -
J: TRBJ2-3
V: TRBV6-1
DNA: TGTGCCAGCGGACAGGACCCAGATACGCAGTATTTT
CDR3: CASGQDPDTQYF

D: TRBD1
size: -
J: TRBJ2-3
V: TRBV7-3
DNA: TGTGCCAGCAGCCCGGACAGGGTAGGGACAGATACGCAGTATTTT
CDR3: CASSPDRVGTDTQYF